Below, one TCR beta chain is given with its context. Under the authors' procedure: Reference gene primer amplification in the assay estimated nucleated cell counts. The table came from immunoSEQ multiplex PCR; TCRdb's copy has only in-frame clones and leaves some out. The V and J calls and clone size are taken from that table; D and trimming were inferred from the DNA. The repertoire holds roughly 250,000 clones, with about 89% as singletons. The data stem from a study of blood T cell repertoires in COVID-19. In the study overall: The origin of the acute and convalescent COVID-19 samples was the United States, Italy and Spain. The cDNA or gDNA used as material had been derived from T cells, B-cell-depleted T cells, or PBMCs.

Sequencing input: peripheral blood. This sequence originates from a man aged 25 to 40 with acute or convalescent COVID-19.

CDR3 sequence: CASSQDAYEQYF. The CDR3 DNA follows: TGCGCCAGCAGCCAAGATGCGTACGAGCAGTACTTC. J is TRBJ2-7 and V is TRBV4-1; D not resolved. In germline, CDR1 is MGHRA, CDR2 YSYEKL. V lost 0 bases to trimming and J lost 4 bases, with 4 bases between them. The CDR3 contains 12 residues.